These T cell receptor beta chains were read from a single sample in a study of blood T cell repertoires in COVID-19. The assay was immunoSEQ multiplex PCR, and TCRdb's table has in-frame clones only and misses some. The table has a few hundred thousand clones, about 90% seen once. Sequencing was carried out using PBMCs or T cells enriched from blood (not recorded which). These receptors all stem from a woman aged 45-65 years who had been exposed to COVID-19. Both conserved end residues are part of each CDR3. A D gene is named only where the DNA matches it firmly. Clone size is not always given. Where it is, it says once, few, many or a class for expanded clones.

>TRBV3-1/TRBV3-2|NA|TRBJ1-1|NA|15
CASSPYGGIVDEAFF
TGTGCCAGCAGCCCCTATGGGGGGATTGTTGATGAAGCTTTCTTT
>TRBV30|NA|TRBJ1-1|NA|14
CAWSVPGGNTEAFF
TGTGCCTGGAGTGTACCCGGGGGGAACACTGAAGCTTTCTTT
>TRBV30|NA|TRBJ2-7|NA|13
CAWGLRGAYEQYF
TGTGCCTGGGGACTCAGGGGGGCCTACGAGCAGTACTTC
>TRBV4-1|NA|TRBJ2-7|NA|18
CASSPLLAGQGISYEQYF
TGCGCCAGCAGCCCCCTTTTAGCAGGGCAGGGGATTTCCTACGAGCAGTACTTC
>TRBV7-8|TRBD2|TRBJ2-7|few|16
CASSSLGSSGGLAQYF
TGTGCCAGCAGCAGCTTAGGTTCCAGCGGGGGGCTCGCGCAGTACTTC
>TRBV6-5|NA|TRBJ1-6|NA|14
CASRRDGGDSPLHF
TGTGCCAGCAGGAGGGACGGGGGGGATTCACCCCTCCACTTT
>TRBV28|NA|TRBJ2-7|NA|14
CATAPYKSSYEQYF
TGTGCCACCGCGCCTTATAAGAGCTCCTACGAGCAGTACTTC
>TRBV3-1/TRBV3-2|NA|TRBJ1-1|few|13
CASSQAGNTEAFF
TGTGCCAGCAGCCAAGCCGGGAACACTGAAGCTTTCTTT
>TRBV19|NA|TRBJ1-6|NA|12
CASSIDYSPLHF
TGTGCCAGTAGTATCGACTATTCACCCCTCCACTTT
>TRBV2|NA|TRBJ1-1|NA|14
CASSEGRRNTEAFF
TGTGCCAGCAGTGAAGGGCGGAGGAACACTGAAGCTTTCTTT
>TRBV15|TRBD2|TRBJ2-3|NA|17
CATSRRTSGDSTDTQYF
TGTGCCACCAGCAGGCGGACTAGCGGGGATAGCACAGATACGCAGTATTTT
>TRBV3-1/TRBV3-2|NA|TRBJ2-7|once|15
CASSQDATGAYEQYF
TGTGCCAGCAGCCAAGACGCGACAGGAGCCTACGAGCAGTACTTC
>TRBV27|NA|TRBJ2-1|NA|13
CASSSWELGEQFF
TGTGCCAGCAGTTCCTGGGAGTTGGGTGAGCAGTTCTTC
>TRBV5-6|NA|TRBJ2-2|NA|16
CASSSRGQIHPGELFF
TGTGCCAGCAGCAGCCGGGGACAAATACACCCCGGGGAGCTGTTTTTT
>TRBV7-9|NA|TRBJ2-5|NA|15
CASSLDNRPRETQYF
TGTGCCAGCAGCTTAGATAACAGACCGCGAGAGACCCAGTACTTC
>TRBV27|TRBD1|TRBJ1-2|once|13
CASSPDRFYGYTF
TGTGCCAGCAGTCCGGACAGGTTCTATGGCTACACCTTC
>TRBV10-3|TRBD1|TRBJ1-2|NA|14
CATGQGKANYGYTF
TGTGCCACCGGACAGGGGAAAGCTAACTATGGCTACACCTTC
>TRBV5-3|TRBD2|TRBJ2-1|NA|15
CARSLVPSGANEQFF
TGTGCCAGAAGCTTGGTACCTAGCGGGGCAAATGAGCAGTTCTTC
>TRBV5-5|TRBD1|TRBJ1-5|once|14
CASSLDRGNQPQHF
TGTGCCAGCAGCTTGGACAGGGGTAATCAGCCCCAGCATTTT
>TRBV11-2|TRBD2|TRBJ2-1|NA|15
CASKSSGGAKNEQFF
TGTGCCAGCAAATCCAGCGGGGGGGCTAAAAATGAGCAGTTCTTC
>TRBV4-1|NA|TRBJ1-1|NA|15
CASNQRTPGDTEAFF
TGCGCCAGCAACCAAAGGACACCCGGAGACACTGAAGCTTTCTTT
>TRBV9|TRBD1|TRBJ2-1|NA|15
CASSVGGTVWNEQFF
TGTGCCAGCAGCGTAGGGGGGACAGTATGGAATGAGCAGTTCTTC
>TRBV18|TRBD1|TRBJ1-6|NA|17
CASSPDRGSSYNSPLHF
TGTGCCAGCTCACCCGACAGGGGGAGCTCCTATAATTCACCCCTCCACTTT
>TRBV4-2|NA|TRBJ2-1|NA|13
CASSQGRDGEQFF
TGTGCCAGCAGCCAAGGGCGGGATGGTGAGCAGTTCTTC
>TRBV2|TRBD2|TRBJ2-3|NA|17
CASSEAGSGAGTDTQYF
TGTGCCAGCAGTGAAGCTGGTAGCGGGGCCGGCACAGATACGCAGTATTTT
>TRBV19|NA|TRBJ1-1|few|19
CASRPSVSGLVYRATEAFF
TGTGCCAGTAGACCTTCCGTATCTGGGTTAGTCTACAGGGCCACTGAAGCTTTCTTT
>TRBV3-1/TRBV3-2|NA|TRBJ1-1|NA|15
CASSPKHSPYTEAFF
TGTGCCAGCAGCCCAAAACACAGTCCCTACACTGAAGCTTTCTTT
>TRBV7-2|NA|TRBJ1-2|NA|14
CASSPRRADYGYTF
TGTGCCAGCAGCCCGAGGAGGGCGGACTATGGCTACACCTTC
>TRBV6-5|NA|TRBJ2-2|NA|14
CASLAVSNTGELFF
TGTGCCAGCTTAGCAGTTTCGAACACCGGGGAGCTGTTTTTT
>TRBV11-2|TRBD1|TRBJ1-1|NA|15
CASSFSTGKNTEAFF
TGTGCCAGCAGCTTTTCGACAGGGAAGAACACTGAAGCTTTCTTT
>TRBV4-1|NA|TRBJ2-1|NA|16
CASSQTASDSYNEQFF
TGCGCCAGCAGCCAGACCGCTAGCGACTCCTACAATGAGCAGTTCTTC
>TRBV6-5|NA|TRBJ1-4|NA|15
CASSYEGAAREKLFF
TGTGCCAGCAGTTACGAGGGAGCAGCAAGGGAAAAACTGTTTTTT
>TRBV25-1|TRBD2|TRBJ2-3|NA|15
CASSEGLAQSDTQYF
TGTGCCAGCAGTGAGGGACTAGCGCAGTCAGATACGCAGTATTTT
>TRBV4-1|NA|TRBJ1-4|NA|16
CASSQDAGPTNEKLFF
TGCGCCAGCAGCCAAGACGCGGGGCCAACTAATGAAAAACTGTTTTTT
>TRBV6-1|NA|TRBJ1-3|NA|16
CASSEARRGSGNTIYF
TGTGCCAGCAGTGAAGCGAGACGGGGCTCTGGAAACACCATATATTTT
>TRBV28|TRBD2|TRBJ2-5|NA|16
CASSFGLAGGQETQYF
TGTGCCAGCAGTTTCGGACTAGCGGGGGGACAAGAGACCCAGTACTTC
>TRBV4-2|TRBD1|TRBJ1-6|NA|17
CASSQRQGRQGGSPLHF
TGTGCCAGCAGCCAAAGGCAGGGAAGACAGGGCGGATCACCCCTCCACTTT
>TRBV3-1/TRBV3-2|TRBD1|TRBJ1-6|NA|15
CASSPRDTTGTPLHF
TGTGCCAGCAGCCCTAGGGACACGACAGGGACACCCCTCCACTTT
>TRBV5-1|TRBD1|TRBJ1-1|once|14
CASSTGQGRTEAFF
TGCGCCAGCAGCACCGGACAGGGGCGCACTGAAGCTTTCTTT